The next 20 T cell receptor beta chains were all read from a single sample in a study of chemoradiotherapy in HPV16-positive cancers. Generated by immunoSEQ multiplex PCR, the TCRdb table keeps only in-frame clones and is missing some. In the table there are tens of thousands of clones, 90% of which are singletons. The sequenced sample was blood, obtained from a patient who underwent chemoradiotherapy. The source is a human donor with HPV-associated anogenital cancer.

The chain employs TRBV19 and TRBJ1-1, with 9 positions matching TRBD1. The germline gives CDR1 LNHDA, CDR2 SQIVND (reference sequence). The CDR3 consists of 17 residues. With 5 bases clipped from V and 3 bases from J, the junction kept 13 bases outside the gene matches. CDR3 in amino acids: CASSFGQGWRRDTEAFF. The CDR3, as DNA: TGTGCCAGTAGTTTTGGACAGGGGTGGAGGCGGGACACTGAAGCTTTCTTT.

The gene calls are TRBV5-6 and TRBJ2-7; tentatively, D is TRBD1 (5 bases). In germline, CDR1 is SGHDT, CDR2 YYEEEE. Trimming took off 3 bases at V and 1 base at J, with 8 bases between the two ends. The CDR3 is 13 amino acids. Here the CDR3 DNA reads TGTGCCAGCAGCTCGGACACTTCCTACGAGCAGTACTTC. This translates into CASSSDTSYEQYF. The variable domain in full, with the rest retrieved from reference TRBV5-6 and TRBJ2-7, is DAGVTQSPTHLIKTRGQQVTLRCSPKSGHDTVSWYQQALGQGPQFIFQYYEEEERQRGNFPDRFSGHQFPNYSSELNVNALLLGDSALYLCASSSDTSYEQYFGPGTRLTVT.

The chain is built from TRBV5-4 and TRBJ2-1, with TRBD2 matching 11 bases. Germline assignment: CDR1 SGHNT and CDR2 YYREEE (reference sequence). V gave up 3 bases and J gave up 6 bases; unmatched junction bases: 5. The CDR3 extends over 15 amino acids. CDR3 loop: CASSSGSGGVNEQFF. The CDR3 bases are TGTGCCAGCAGCTCGGGTAGCGGGGGGGTCAATGAGCAGTTCTTC.

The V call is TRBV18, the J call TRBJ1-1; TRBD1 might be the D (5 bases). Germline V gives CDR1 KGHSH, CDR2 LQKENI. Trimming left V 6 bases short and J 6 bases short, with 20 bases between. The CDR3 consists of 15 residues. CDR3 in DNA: TGTGCCAGCTCCACCCAGGGTGATCGCAGTGCTGAAGCTTTCTTT. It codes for CASSTQGDRSAEAFF.

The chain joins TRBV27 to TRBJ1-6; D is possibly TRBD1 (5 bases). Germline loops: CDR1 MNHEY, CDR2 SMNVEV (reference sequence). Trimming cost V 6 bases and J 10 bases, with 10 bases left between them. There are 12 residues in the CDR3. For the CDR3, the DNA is TGTGCCAGCAGGCAGGGTGGATCACCCCTCCACTTT. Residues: CASRQGGSPLHF.

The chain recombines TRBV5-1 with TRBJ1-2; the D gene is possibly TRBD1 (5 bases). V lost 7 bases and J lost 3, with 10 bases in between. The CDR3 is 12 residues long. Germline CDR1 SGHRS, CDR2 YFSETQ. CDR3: CASQGDDYGYTF. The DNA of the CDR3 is TGCGCCAGCCAAGGGGACGACTATGGCTACACCTTC.

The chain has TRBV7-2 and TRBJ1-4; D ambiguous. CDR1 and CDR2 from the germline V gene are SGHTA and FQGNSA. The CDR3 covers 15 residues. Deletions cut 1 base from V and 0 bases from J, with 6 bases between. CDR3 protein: CASSLGSSTNEKLFF. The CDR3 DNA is TGTGCCAGCAGCTTAGGGTCTTCAACTAATGAAAAACTGTTTTTT.

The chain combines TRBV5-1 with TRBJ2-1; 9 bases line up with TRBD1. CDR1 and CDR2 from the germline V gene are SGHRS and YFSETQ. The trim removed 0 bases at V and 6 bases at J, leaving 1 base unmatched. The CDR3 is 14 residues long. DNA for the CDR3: TGCGCCAGCAGCTTGGGGACAGGGGCCAATGAGCAGTTCTTC. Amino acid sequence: CASSLGTGANEQFF.

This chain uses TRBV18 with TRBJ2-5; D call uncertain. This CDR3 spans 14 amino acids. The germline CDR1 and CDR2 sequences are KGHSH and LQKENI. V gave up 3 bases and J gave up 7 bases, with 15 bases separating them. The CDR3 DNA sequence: TGTGCCAGCTCACCTGCCCCACCAATTTCGACCCAGTACTTC. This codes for CASSPAPPISTQYF.

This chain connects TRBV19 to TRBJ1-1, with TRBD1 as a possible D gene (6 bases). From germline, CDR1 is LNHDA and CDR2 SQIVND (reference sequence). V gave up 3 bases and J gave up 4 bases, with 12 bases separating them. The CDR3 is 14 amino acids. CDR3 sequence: CASSMFEGGTEAFF. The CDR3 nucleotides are TGTGCCAGTAGTATGTTTGAAGGGGGCACTGAAGCTTTCTTT.

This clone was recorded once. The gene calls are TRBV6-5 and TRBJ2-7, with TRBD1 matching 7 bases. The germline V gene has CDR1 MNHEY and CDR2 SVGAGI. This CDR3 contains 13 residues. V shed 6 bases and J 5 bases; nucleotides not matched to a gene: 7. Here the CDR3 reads CASRKGAKNEQYF. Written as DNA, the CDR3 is TGTGCCAGCAGGAAGGGGGCGAAGAACGAGCAGTACTTC.

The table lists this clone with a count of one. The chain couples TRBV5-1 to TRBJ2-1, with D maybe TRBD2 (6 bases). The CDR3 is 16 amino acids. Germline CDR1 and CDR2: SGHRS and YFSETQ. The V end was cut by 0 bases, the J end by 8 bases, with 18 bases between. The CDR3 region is CASSLGGDSPPYEQFF. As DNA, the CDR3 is TGCGCCAGCAGCTTGGGAGGGGACTCCCCACCCTATGAGCAGTTCTTC.

DNA for the CDR3: TGTGCCAGCTCACCATATGGGGGGAACAATCAGCCCCAGCATTTT. Translation: CASSPYGGNNQPQHF. V is TRBV18 and J is TRBJ1-5, with D possibly being TRBD1 (5 bases). The V end was cut by 2 bases, the J end by 3 bases, with 11 bases between. Germline lookup yields CDR1 KGHSH and CDR2 LQKENI. The CDR3 sequence is 15 residues long.

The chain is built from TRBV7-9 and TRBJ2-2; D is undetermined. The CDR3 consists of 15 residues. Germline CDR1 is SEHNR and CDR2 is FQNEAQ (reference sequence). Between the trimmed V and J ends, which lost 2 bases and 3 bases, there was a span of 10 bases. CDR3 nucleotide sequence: TGTGCCAGCAGCTTAAACCCCTTGGACACCGGGGAGCTGTTTTTT. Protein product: CASSLNPLDTGELFF.

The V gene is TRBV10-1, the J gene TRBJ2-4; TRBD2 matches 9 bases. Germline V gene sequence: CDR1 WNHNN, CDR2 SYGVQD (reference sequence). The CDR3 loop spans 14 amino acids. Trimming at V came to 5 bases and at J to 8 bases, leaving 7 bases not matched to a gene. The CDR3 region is CASSPAGGQDIQYF. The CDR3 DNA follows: TGCGCCAGCAGTCCAGCGGGGGGCCAGGACATTCAGTACTTC.

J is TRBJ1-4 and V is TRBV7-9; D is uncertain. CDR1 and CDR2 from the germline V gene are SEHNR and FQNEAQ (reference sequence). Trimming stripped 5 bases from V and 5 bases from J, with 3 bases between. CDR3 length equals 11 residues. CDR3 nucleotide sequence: TGTGCCAGCAGCCTGAATGAAAAACTGTTTTTT. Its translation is CASSLNEKLFF.

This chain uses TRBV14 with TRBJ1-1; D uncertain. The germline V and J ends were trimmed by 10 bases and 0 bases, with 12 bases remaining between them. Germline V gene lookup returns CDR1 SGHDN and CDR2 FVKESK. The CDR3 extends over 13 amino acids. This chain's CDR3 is CATNLFVNTEAFF. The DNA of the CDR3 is TGTGCCACCAACCTCTTCGTGAACACTGAAGCTTTCTTT.

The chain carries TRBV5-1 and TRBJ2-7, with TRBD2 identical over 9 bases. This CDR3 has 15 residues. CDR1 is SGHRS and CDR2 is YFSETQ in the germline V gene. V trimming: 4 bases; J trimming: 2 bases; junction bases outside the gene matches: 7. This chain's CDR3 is CASSGGLAVTYEQYF. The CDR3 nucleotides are TGCGCCAGCAGCGGGGGACTAGCTGTTACCTACGAGCAGTACTTC.

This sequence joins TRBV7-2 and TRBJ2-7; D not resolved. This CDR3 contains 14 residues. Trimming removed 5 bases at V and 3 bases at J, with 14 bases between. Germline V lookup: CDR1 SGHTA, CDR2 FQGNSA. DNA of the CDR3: TGTGCCAGCAGCCACAGAGAATACGGCTACGAGCAGTACTTC. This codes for CASSHREYGYEQYF.

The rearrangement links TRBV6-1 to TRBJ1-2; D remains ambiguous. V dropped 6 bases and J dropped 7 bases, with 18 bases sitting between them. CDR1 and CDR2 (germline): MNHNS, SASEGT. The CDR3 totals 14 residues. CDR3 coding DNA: TGTGCCAGCAGGGACCCAGGCCGGGTGGGTGGCTACACCTTC. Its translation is CASRDPGRVGGYTF.